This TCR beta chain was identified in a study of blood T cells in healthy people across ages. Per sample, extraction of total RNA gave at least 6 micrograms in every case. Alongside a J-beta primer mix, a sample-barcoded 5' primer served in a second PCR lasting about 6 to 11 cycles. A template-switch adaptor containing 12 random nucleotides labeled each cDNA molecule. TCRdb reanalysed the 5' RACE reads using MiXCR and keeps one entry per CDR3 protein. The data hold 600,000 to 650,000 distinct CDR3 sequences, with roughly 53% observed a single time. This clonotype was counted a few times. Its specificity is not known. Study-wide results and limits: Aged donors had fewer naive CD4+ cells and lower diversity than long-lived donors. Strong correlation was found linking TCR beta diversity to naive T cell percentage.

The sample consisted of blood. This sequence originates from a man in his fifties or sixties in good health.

The CDR3 reads CASKRETSGGKKSSYNEQFF. The DNA of the CDR3 is TGTGCCAGCAAGCGAGAGACTAGCGGGGGCAAAAAGAGCTCCTACAATGAGCAGTTCTTC. The chain combines TRBV7-7 with TRBJ2-1, with TRBD2 matching 12 bases. The V and J ends lost 7 bases and 0 bases, in that order; junction bases with no gene match: 16. This CDR3 region has 20 residues. The germline CDR1 and CDR2 sequences are SSHAT and FNYEAQ (reference sequence).